A selection of T cell receptor beta chains follows, all from one sample in a study of OX40 agonist ivuxolimab in advanced cancers. The assay was immunoSEQ multiplex PCR, and TCRdb's table has in-frame clones only and misses some. The repertoire holds about 83,000 clones, with roughly 80% as singletons. The source was CD4+ or CD8+ T cells sorted from blood, collected in a trial of the OX40 agonist ivuxolimab. Receptors originate from an adult with an advanced solid tumor such as melanoma, head and neck, liver or kidney cancer. CDR3s leave out the opening cysteine and the closing phenylalanine or tryptophan.

v_gene | CDR3aa
TRBV11-3 | ASSNRMSYRVSNQPQH
TRBV10-2 | ALRKDNDYEQY
TRBV18 | ASSRQGQGETQY
TRBV7-9 | ASSLAGTTGELF
TRBV27 | ASSSGLAGTYEQY
TRBV4-1 | ASSQGFGNTGELF
TRBV2 | ASRRGGTYEQY
TRBV6-5 | ASSPSGKPYNEQF
TRBV29-1 | SVWASLAGAYEQF
TRBV18 | ASSPYRLAGRQETQY
TRBV7-2 | ASSPPGGIGLRGYT
TRBV18 | ASSPPVINEQY
TRBV4-1 | ASSQSTQAYEQY
TRBV27 | ASSRQGGSEKLF
TRBV5-6 | ASSGRGDRGPRAQY
TRBV9 | ASSVHPELNQPQH
TRBV9 | ASSLTVNTEAF
TRBV10-3 | AISESTYEAF
TRBV7-8 | ASSLGTSGRWGTGELF
TRBV4-1 | ASSQEDLAKNIQY
TRBV7-8 | ASSQGGGNEKLF
TRBV30 | AWRQGFGIGYT
TRBV18 | ASSARRQSSEKLF
TRBV30 | AWSVYRGGGYT
TRBV7-7 | ASSSTGDGPVEETQY
TRBV27 | ASSIQGVDGEAF
TRBV18 | ASSPPGSFTDTQY
TRBV18 | ASSPPPDSLYEQY
TRBV19 | ASSIGGSSSLLRNEQF
TRBV9 | ASSVASGGRYNEQF
TRBV18 | ASSPPRTGRYFDEQF
TRBV10-3 | AISTGGSGSYEQY
TRBV19 | ASRPEVFSYNEQF
TRBV20-1 | SATSYYEQY
TRBV27 | ASSRDRSNQPQH
TRBV7-3 | ASSPLTASSYNEQF
TRBV5-1 | ASSLLAGTLNEQF
TRBV5-1 | ASSLGRGPYEQY
TRBV7-9 | ASTAQGRSHEQY
TRBV14 | ASSRGTANTGELF
TRBV19 | ASSIGRDHSPLH
TRBV5-6 | ASSSGQGYGGYT
TRBV7-3 | ASSTQGGGAEAF
TRBV6-1 | ASIIQPGQGHGYT
TRBV21-1 | ASSNLRWVVTSAHSYEQY
TRBV10-1 | ASSPDRDNTEAF
TRBV19 | ASSIRDTDTQY
TRBV6-6 | ASRQSASGTDTQY
TRBV16 | ASSQSAGAQPQH
TRBV7-2 | ASTSRGLLSTDTQY